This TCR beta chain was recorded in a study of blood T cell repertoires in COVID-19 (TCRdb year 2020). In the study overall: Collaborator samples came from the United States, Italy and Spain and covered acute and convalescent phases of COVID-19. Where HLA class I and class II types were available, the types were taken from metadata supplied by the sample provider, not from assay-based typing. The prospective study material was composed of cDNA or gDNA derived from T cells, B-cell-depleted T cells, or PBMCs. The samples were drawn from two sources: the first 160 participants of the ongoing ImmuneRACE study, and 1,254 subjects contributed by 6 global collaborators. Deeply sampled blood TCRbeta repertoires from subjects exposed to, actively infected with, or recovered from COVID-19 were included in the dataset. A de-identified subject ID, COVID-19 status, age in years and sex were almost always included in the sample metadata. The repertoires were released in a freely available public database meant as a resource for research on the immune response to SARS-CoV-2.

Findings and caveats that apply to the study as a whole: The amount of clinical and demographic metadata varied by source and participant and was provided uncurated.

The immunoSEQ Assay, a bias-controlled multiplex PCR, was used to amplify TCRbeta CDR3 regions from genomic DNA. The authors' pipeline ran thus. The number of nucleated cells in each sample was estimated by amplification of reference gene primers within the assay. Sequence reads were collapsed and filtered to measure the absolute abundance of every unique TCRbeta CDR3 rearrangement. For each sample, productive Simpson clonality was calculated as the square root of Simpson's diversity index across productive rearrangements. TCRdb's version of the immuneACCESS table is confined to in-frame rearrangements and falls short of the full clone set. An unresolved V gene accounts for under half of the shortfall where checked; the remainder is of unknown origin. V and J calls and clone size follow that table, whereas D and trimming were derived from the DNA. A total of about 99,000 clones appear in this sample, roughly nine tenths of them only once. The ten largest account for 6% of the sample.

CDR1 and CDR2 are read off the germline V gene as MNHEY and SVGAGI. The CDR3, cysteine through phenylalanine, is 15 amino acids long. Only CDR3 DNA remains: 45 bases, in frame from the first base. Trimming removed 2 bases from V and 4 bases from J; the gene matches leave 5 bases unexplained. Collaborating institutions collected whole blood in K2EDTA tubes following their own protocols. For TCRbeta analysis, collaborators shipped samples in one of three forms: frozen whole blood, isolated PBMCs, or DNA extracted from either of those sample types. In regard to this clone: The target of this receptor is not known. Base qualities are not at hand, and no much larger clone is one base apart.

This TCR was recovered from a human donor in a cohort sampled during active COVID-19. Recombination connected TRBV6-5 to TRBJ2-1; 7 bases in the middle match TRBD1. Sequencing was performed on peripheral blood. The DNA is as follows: TGTGCCAGCAGTTACATAGGACAGGCTTACAATGAGCAGTTCTTC. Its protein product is CASSYIGQAYNEQFF.